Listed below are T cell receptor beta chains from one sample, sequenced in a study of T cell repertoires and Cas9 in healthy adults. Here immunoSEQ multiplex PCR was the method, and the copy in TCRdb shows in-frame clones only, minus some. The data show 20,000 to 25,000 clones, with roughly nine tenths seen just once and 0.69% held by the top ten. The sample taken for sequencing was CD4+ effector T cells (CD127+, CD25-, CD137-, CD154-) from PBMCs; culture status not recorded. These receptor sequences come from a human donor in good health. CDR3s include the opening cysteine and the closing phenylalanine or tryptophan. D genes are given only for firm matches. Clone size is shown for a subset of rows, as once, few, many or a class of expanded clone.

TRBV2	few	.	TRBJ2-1	CASSEWDVTDEQFF	TGTGCCAGCAGTGAGTGGGACGTCACCGATGAGCAGTTCTTC
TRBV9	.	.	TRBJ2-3	CASSARTASTDTQYF	TGTGCCAGCAGCGCCCGGACAGCTAGCACAGATACGCAGTATTTT
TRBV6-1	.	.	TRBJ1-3	CASMGGTSGNTIYF	TGTGCCAGCATGGGGGGCACATCTGGAAACACCATATATTTT
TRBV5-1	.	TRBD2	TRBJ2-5	CASQGLAGYQETQYF	TGCGCCAGCCAGGGACTAGCGGGGTACCAAGAGACCCAGTACTTC
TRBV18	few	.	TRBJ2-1	CASSPSPTTYNEQFF	TGTGCCAGCTCACCTTCTCCGACTACCTACAATGAGCAGTTCTTC
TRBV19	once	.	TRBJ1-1	CASSQQGRGAEAFF	TGTGCCAGTAGTCAGCAGGGGAGGGGAGCTGAAGCTTTCTTT
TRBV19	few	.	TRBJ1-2	CASSTIRVGNYGYTF	TGTGCCAGTAGTACCATCAGGGTCGGGAACTATGGCTACACCTTC
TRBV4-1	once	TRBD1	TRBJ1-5	CASSLGGRGQNQPQHF	TGCGCCAGCAGCCTCGGGGGTAGGGGGCAAAATCAGCCCCAGCATTTT
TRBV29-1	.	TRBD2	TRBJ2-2	CSVLSGGIAGELFF	TGCAGCGTTCTCAGCGGGGGGATAGCCGGGGAGCTGTTTTTT
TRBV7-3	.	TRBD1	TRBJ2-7	CASSSGQERGGGLYEQYF	TGTGCCAGCAGCTCGGGACAGGAGCGAGGAGGGGGTCTCTACGAGCAGTACTTC
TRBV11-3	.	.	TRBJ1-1	CASSLDAGGRKEAFF	TGTGCCAGCAGCTTAGATGCGGGGGGCAGAAAAGAAGCTTTCTTT
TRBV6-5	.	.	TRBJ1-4	CASSYEGTSEKLFF	TGTGCCAGCAGTTACGAGGGGACTAGTGAAAAACTGTTTTTT
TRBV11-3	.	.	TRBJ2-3	CASSPSGRVTDTQYF	TGTGCCAGCAGCCCCTCTGGGCGGGTCACAGATACGCAGTATTTT
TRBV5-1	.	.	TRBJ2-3	CASSLGLTGTPQDTQYF	TGCGCCAGCAGCTTGGGGTTAACAGGGACCCCTCAGGATACGCAGTATTTT
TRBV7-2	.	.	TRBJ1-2	CASGYSFYGYTF	TGTGCCAGCGGGTATAGCTTCTATGGCTACACCTTC
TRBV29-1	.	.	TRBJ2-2	CSAKANGANTGELFF	TGCAGCGCTAAAGCTAACGGAGCGAACACCGGGGAGCTGTTTTTT
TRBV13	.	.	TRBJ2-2	CASSVRQNTGELFF	TGTGCCAGCAGCGTTCGACAGAACACCGGGGAGCTGTTTTTT
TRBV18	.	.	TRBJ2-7	CASSPTQANEQYF	TGTGCCAGCTCACCAACCCAGGCTAACGAGCAGTACTTC
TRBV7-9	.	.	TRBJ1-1	CASSLEAETRGAFF	TGTGCCAGCAGCTTAGAGGCGGAGACTAGGGGAGCTTTCTTT
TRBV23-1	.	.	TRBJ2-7	CASIDSRGPDSYEQYF	TGCGCCAGCATCGATAGCCGGGGGCCGGACTCCTACGAGCAGTACTTC